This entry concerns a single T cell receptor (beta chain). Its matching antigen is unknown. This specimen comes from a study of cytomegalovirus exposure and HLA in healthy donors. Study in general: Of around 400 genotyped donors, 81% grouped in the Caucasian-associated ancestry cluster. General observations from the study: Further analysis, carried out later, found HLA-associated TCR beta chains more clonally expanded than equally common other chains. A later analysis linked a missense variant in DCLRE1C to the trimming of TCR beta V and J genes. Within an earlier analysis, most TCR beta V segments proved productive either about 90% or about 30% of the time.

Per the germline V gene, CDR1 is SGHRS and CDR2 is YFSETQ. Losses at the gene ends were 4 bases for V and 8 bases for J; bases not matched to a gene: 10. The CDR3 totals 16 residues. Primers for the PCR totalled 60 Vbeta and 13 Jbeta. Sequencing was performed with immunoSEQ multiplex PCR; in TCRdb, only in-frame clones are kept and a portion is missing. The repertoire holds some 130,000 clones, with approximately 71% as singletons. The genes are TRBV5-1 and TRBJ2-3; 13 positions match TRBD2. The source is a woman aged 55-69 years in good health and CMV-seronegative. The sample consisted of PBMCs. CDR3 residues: CASSQGLAGTLGTQYF. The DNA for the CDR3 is TGCGCCAGCAGCCAGGGACTAGCGGGGACCTTGGGTACGCAGTATTTT.